A selection of T cell receptor beta chains follows, all from one sample in a study of shared clonotypes between healthy human individuals. The repertoire was sequenced with immunoSEQ multiplex PCR; TCRdb's copy has only in-frame clones and lacks some. The sample contains approximately 2.5 million clones, roughly 93% of which appear only once. Source material: naive CD4+ T cells from PBMCs. The receptors were sampled from a man aged 18 to 35 in good health. Some clones in this sample may be carry-over from other donors' samples. Both conserved end residues are part of each CDR3. D genes are given only for firm matches. Clone size is stated in some rows and not others, as once, few, many or a class when expanded.

. TRBJ1-2 TRBV28 . TGTGCCAGCAGCGCACCAGGTGCGGGGGGCTACACCTTC CASSAPGAGGYTF
TRBD1 TRBJ2-1 TRBV18 few TGTGCCAGCTCACCAAACAGGGGACCCTACAATGAGCAGTTCTTC CASSPNRGPYNEQFF
. TRBJ2-3 TRBV5-4 . TGTGCCAGCAGCCCCCCGCGGAGCACAGATACGCAGTATTTT CASSPPRSTDTQYF
. TRBJ1-1 TRBV28 . TGTGCCAGCAGTTACCCCCCGGGTAGCCCGAGGAGGAACACTGAAGCTTTCTTT CASSYPPGSPRRNTEAFF
TRBD1 TRBJ1-1 TRBV10-1 . TGCGCCAGCAGTGAGGCCCGACAGGGCACTGAAGCTTTCTTT CASSEARQGTEAFF
. TRBJ2-6 TRBV11-1 . TGTGCCAGCAGCAAAAACGGGGGCCACGACCCTGGGGCCAACGTCCTGACTTTC CASSKNGGHDPGANVLTF
TRBD1 TRBJ1-1 TRBV28 . TGTGCCAGCAGACCAACAGGGGCGCACACTGAAGCTTTCTTT CASRPTGAHTEAFF
. TRBJ2-1 TRBV7-9 . TGTGCCATATTCCTGAACAGGGCAGACCGAAGCTCCTACAATGAGCAGTTCTTC CAIFLNRADRSSYNEQFF
. TRBJ2-2 TRBV6-4 once TGTGCCAGCAGGCTGTTTGTCCCCGGGGAGCTGTTTTTT CASRLFVPGELFF
. TRBJ1-5 TRBV18 . TGTGCCAGCTCACCACAGGGACATGGTCAGCCCCAGCATTTT CASSPQGHGQPQHF
TRBD2 TRBJ2-1 TRBV4-2 . TGTGCCAGCAGCGCCAGACTAGCGGGAGACGCCGCTGAGCAGTTCTTC CASSARLAGDAAEQFF
TRBD1 TRBJ2-2 TRBV7-8 . TGTGCCAGCAGCTTACGGGACAGGGGTTACACCGGGGAGCTGTTTTTT CASSLRDRGYTGELFF
. TRBJ2-1 TRBV9 . TGTGCCAGCAGCGTAGAATCGGGACGGTACAATGAGCAGTTCTTC CASSVESGRYNEQFF
. TRBJ2-2 TRBV10-1 . TGCGCCAGCAGTGAGTCTAGAACCCCCCGGGAGCTGTTTTTT CASSESRTPRELFF
. TRBJ2-1 TRBV9 . TGTGCCAGCAGCGTAGGAAGCAACAATGAGCAGTTCTTC CASSVGSNNEQFF
. TRBJ2-7 TRBV5-1 once TGCGCCAGCAGCCCAGGACTCCCGAGCTCCTACGAGCAGTACTTC CASSPGLPSSYEQYF
TRBD1 TRBJ2-3 TRBV5-1 . TGCGCCAGCAGCTTAGGGACAGGGGCCTACACAGATACGCAGTATTTT CASSLGTGAYTDTQYF
. TRBJ1-1 TRBV27 . TGTGCCAGCAGTTTAAAGGGTCTTCCCGGCATGAACACTGAAGCTTTCTTT CASSLKGLPGMNTEAFF
. TRBJ1-6 TRBV7-8 . TGTGCCAGCAGCTTCGGCTCCTATAATTCACCCCTCCACTTT CASSFGSYNSPLHF
. TRBJ2-7 TRBV28 . TGTGCCAGCAGTTTGCGCCGGGTCTTTAACCGGCCCTACGAGCAGTACTTC CASSLRRVFNRPYEQYF
. TRBJ2-2 TRBV28 few TGTGCCAGCAGTTTTGGAGGGAGCACCGGGGAGCTGTTTTTT CASSFGGSTGELFF
. TRBJ2-4 TRBV6-5 . TGTGCCAGCAGTTTTTCTCAGTTAGCCAAAAACATTCAGTACTTC CASSFSQLAKNIQYF
. TRBJ1-2 TRBV11-1 . TGTGCCAGCAGCCCCGGCGACGGTAACTATGGCTACACCTTC CASSPGDGNYGYTF
. TRBJ1-1 TRBV9 . TGTGCCAGCAGCTCAGGGGTGTCGGGGTATGCATCTCCTGAAGCTTTCTTT CASSSGVSGYASPEAFF
TRBD1 TRBJ1-2 TRBV5-4 . TGTGCCAGCAGCTCGGACAGGGGAAACTATGGCTACACCTTC CASSSDRGNYGYTF
. TRBJ2-3 TRBV13 . TGTGCCAGCAGCGCGGTCCATCTTAGCACAGATACGCAGTATTTT CASSAVHLSTDTQYF
TRBD1 TRBJ1-2 TRBV19 . TGTGCCAGTAGAACCGGGACAGCCCTGCTCTATGGCTACACCTTC CASRTGTALLYGYTF
. TRBJ1-2 TRBV6-1 . TGTGCCAGCAGTGATCAGTCCGGCAGCCTCTTTTATGGCTACACCTTC CASSDQSGSLFYGYTF
. TRBJ1-5 TRBV28 . TGTGCCAGCAGGGACAGTAATCAGCCCCAGCATTTT CASRDSNQPQHF
TRBD1 TRBJ1-2 TRBV6-6 . TGTGCCAGCAGCGAGGGGGCAGTTCCCCTCTATGGCTACACCTTC CASSEGAVPLYGYTF
. TRBJ2-1 TRBV4-2 . TGTGCCAGCAGCCAAGTGGAATCAGGGCAGTTCTTC CASSQVESGQFF
. TRBJ1-5 TRBV7-9 . TGTGCCAGCAGCTCTACCCGGGTCCCAGGGCCCCAGCATTTT CASSSTRVPGPQHF
. TRBJ1-5 TRBV28 . TGTGCCAGCAGTTTAAGGGGGTTCAGCAATCAGCCCCAGCATTTT CASSLRGFSNQPQHF
TRBD1 TRBJ2-3 TRBV6-5 . TGTGCCAGCAGATGGACAGGGGTCACAGATACGCAGTATTTT CASRWTGVTDTQYF
TRBD2 TRBJ2-1 TRBV28 once TGTGCCAGCAGCGTGCCCGGCGGGAGCTCCTACAATGAGCAGTTCTTC CASSVPGGSSYNEQFF
TRBD1 TRBJ2-1 TRBV7-9 few TGTGCCAGCAGCTTTCTATCAGGGACAGTTAGTGAGCAGTTCTTC CASSFLSGTVSEQFF
. TRBJ1-3 TRBV6-5 . TGTGCCAGCGCCTTAGGAGCAGGGTATCCCATATATTTT CASALGAGYPIYF
TRBD1 TRBJ1-1 TRBV4-1 . TGCGCCAGCAGCCATCCTGGGACAGTGAACACTGAAGCTTTCTTT CASSHPGTVNTEAFF
TRBD1 TRBJ1-1 TRBV5-1 . TGCGCCAGCAGCACGGCCCTACAGGGGATGAACACTGAAGCTTTCTTT CASSTALQGMNTEAFF
. TRBJ1-3 TRBV5-1 . TGCGCCAGCAGCACCAATCGTGGAAACACCATATATTTT CASSTNRGNTIYF
TRBD1 TRBJ2-2 TRBV27 . TGTGCCACCTCCCCTCGGGGGACAGGGGAACCCGGGGAGCTGTTTTTT CATSPRGTGEPGELFF
. TRBJ2-5 TRBV18 . TGTGCCAGCTCACCATCGACAGAAGAGACCCAGTACTTC CASSPSTEETQYF
. TRBJ1-5 TRBV19 . TGTGCCAGTAGTATAGCTAGGGGCAATCAGCCCCAGCATTTT CASSIARGNQPQHF
. TRBJ2-3 TRBV7-2 . TGTGCCAGCAGCGGACAGAGCCTACTCACAGATACGCAGTATTTT CASSGQSLLTDTQYF
. TRBJ2-1 TRBV7-3 . TGTGCCAGCAGCTTAAACAGGGACAATGAGCAGTTCTTC CASSLNRDNEQFF
TRBD2 TRBJ2-1 TRBV7-2 . TGTGCCAGCAGCTTAGTACTAGCGAACAATGAGCAGTTCTTC CASSLVLANNEQFF
. TRBJ2-3 TRBV4-2 . TGTGCCAGCAGCCAGGTATCGGGGAACACAGATACGCAGTATTTT CASSQVSGNTDTQYF
TRBD2 TRBJ2-7 TRBV18 . TGTGCCAGCTCACCTTCTACTAGCGGGGCCTACGAGCAGTACTTC CASSPSTSGAYEQYF
TRBD2 TRBJ2-5 TRBV9 . TGTGCCAGCAGCGTAGGGACTAGCGGGAGGGAGGGAGAGACCCAGTACTTC CASSVGTSGREGETQYF
TRBD2 TRBJ2-3 TRBV7-3 once TGTGCCAGCAGCCTTAGCGGGAGTGGAGATACGCAGTATTTT CASSLSGSGDTQYF
. TRBJ1-5 TRBV19 . TGTGCCAGTAGTATGTGGCAGGGTAGTAAATCCCAGCATTTT CASSMWQGSKSQHF
TRBD2 TRBJ2-7 TRBV5-1 . TGCGCCAGCAGCTTCTCTAGCGGGAGTGTGTACGAGCAGTACTTC CASSFSSGSVYEQYF
. TRBJ1-3 TRBV6-6 . TGTGCCAGCCGGGGGAGGGTCGGGGACTCTGGAAACACCATATATTTT CASRGRVGDSGNTIYF